The clone carrying this T cell receptor beta chain was counted only a few times. Its target is not known. Trimming pared 5 bases from V and 8 bases from J, leaving 15 bases between. Germline V CDR1 and CDR2: MNHEY, SMNVEV (reference sequence). The CDR3 covers 13 residues. The data stem from a study of identical twins. The study's findings and limits: It was possible that invariant MAIT and iNKT cells partly confounded the zero-insertion analyses.

A single record per CDR3 protein comes from TCRdb applying MiXCR to the 5' RACE reads. The repertoire consists of 450,000 to 500,000 distinct CDR3 sequences, with 14% occurring once and the leading ten covering approximately 1%. Another study also made use of these data, one on yellow fever vaccine responses in identical twins. That source notes: Twins reportedly had a vaccine T cell response that seemed partly convergent, partly personalized.

The chain links TRBV27 to TRBJ1-1; D not certain. This TCR derives from a woman aged 18-29 years in good health. Specimen: CD4+ T cells sorted from blood. The CDR3 DNA follows: TGTGCCAGCAGTCTCCAAGGGTCTACCGAAGCTTTCTTT. This sequence encodes CASSLQGSTEAFF.